This T cell receptor beta chain was identified in a study of cytomegalovirus exposure and HLA in healthy donors (dated by TCRdb to about 2017). Notes on the research overall: According to an earlier analysis of a few hundred of the donors, 150 million to 200 million T cells yielded some 110 million unique TCR beta sequences and around 280 Gb of sequence data. About 330 gigabases of sequencing data and around 80 million unique TCR sequences made up an early release that covered several hundred HLA-typed donors. Of the roughly 400 genotyped donors, about 80% fell in the genetic ancestry cluster associated with self-reported Caucasian donors. The study was designed to test whether signatures of past pathogen exposure could be identified by cataloging public T cell receptors. The study profiled the T cell repertoires of 666 subjects by immunosequencing and related them to cytomegalovirus serostatus. Besides the first cohort of 666 subjects, a separate validation cohort made up of 120 different subjects was used. The study combined high-throughput TCR immunosequencing, statistical association of individual TCRs with disease status, and machine learning to predict cytomegalovirus infection status. To study patterns of TCR occurrence, a later analysis re-analyzed previously published TCR beta repertoires from 550 to 800 donors and added high-resolution HLA genotyping. In the later analysis, no new phenotypic data were used to find candidate immune exposures; instead, reliance was placed on TCR beta sequences and their occurrence across donors. An earlier analysis of approximately 640 of the donors applied high-throughput TCR beta sequencing to assess whether each TCR beta V gene segment acted as functional or pseudogenic. Donor age, sex, ethnicity and CMV serostatus were compiled alongside the repertoire data. Genome-wide SNP genotypes for about three fifths of the roughly 670 donors were used in a later genetic analysis, which treated that subset as a discovery cohort. All discovery cohort repertoires had been generated on a single sequencing platform. HLA typing included class I and class II loci at four-digit resolution. Typing coverage differed by locus: A, B, C, DRB1 and DQB1 were typed in about 620-640 donors, DQA1 in roughly 500, DPA1 in 606, and DPB1 in roughly 450. Because of strong linkage in the cohort, five DR-DQ haplotypes were treated as single units for association and clustering. On average, roughly 240,000 unique TCR beta nucleotide sequences were sequenced per donor among some 430 genotyped donors of the cohort, with 15% to 20% of those sequences being non-productive.

The library came from the immunoSEQ multiplex PCR assay. For the multiplex PCR, a mixture combining 60 forward primers for TCR Vbeta segments and 13 reverse primers for TCR Jbeta segments was used. The CDR3 region of rearranged TCR beta genes was amplified from genomic DNA by a multiplex PCR assay. The amplified TCR beta libraries were sequenced on the Illumina HiSeq System as 87-base-pair reads. Under the source paper's analysis protocol: Across the roughly 600 repertoires, a later analysis counted 78 million or so unique TCR beta chains, approximately 12 million of which were shared by at least two donors. To remove PCR and sequencing errors, raw reads were error-corrected and collapsed into unique sequences using a nearest-neighbor algorithm that merged closely related sequences. CDR3 sequences were aligned to IMGT reference sequences to assign V, D and J gene segments. For a sequence to be retained, a match of at least six nucleotides to both a V gene segment and a J gene segment was required. Rearrangements were called productive when the CDR3 lacked stop codons and stayed in frame with V and J; all others were non-productive. CDR3 was defined according to IMGT convention as the region running from the second conserved V-encoded cysteine to the conserved J-encoded phenylalanine. The earlier analysis of about 560 of the donors excluded any sequence lacking an unambiguous match to a single V gene segment. In an earlier analysis of a few hundred of the donors, V segments were called functional above 56.7% productive rearrangements and were called segregating when the between-donor standard deviation exceeded 5%. To diagnose cytomegalovirus status from the catalog of TCR beta chain sequences, a statistical classification framework was built. In a later analysis, V and J genes were assigned by comparing TCR nucleotide sequences against IMGT/GENE-DB human TR gene sequences. A later analysis assigned CDR3 sequences and most-parsimonious VDJ recombination scenarios with the TCRdist pipeline. A later analysis defined each TCR beta chain by its CDR3 amino acid sequence plus V-gene family, and excluded reads lacking a unique V-gene family. A later analysis removed nearly 600 highly shared, low-generation-probability nucleotide sequences to deal with suspected cross-contamination and a sequencing artifact. For each public chain, a later analysis derived a clonal expansion index from normalized ranks of inferred template counts within each repertoire. In a later analysis, generation probabilities were computed with a VDJ recombination model fitted to out-of-frame rearrangements, and the resulting probabilities were checked against IGoR. Hypergeometric tests were used in a later analysis to score TCR-TCR, TCR-HLA and TCR-CMV co-occurrence, with a repertoire-size bias correction applied to the TCR pairs. To estimate false discovery rates, a later analysis permuted the HLA or CMV assignments 20 times. A later analysis grouped co-occurring TCRs with DBSCAN, adding TCRdist sequence similarity when clustering within HLA-allele-positive subsets. For co-occurrence clustering, repertoires with fewer than 30,000 or more than 120,000 public chains were excluded, along with about five repertoires with anomalous nucleotide sharing. In TCRdb, the immuneACCESS table is reduced to in-frame sequences with V and J assigned. These tables do not hold every clone; where another copy was compared, an unresolved V gene accounts for under half, and the others remain unexplained. For V, J and clone size, that table is used; D and trimming come from the DNA. Recorded for this sample are about 150,000 clones; approximately 80% of them occurred a single time. The ten largest clonotypes hold 2.5% to 3.5% of the sample.

Findings and caveats that apply to the study as a whole: Because counts were too low, roughly 16 rarely observed V segments, including chromosome 9 orphons, were left out of the earlier analysis of 500 to 750 of the donors. In a later analysis, HLA-associated TCR beta chains were found to be more clonally expanded and to have lower generation probabilities than equally common non-associated chains. The only immune exposure information available for the cohort was CMV serostatus. The sequencing pipeline was judged likely to have produced a cluster of highly shared sequence variants as a technical artifact. Broadly in line with IMGT annotations, most TCR beta V segments showed up in productive rearrangements about 87% or about 30% of the time in an earlier analysis of several hundred of the donors. In the study, 150 to 200 TCR beta chains were listed as associated with cytomegalovirus. Cytomegalovirus status was reported to be diagnosed by the classifier with high specificity and sensitivity in both the original and validation cohorts. In this cohort, only TCR beta chains were sequenced, and detectable features were limited by the absence of alpha or paired-chain data. Compared with the 666-donor mean, donors in an Asian-associated ancestry cluster had fewer N-insertions in productive TCRs, according to a later genetic analysis. When HLA alleles, especially DR and DQ, strongly co-occurred, TCR associations were difficult to assign to individual alleles. According to a later analysis, TCR association rates differed among HLA loci, with DRB1 alleles showing the most associated TCRs and HLA-C alleles showing the fewest. The authors suggested that the approach could potentially be generalized to other disease states and immunological phenotypes. Correlated functional status among segregating V segments might be attributable to linkage disequilibrium, but an unknown experimental factor could not be ruled out. A few of the identified cytomegalovirus-associated TCR beta chains were confirmed in vitro to be specific for cytomegalovirus antigens. Several of the top co-occurrence clusters appeared to be linked to parvovirus B19, influenza, CMV and Epstein-Barr virus, according to a later analysis. Roughly uniform sequencing depth across donors was assumed in presence/absence analyses, although this assumption may not hold. Most TCR sequences were seen in very few donors, while some public TCRs were found in many individuals. Because some donors lacked HLA typing at each locus, the association tests relied only on the typed subset. A later genetic analysis associated a missense DCLRE1C variant with V-gene and J-gene trimming of TCR beta chains, and an independent cohort replicated the association. At a false discovery rate of 0.05, a later analysis linked about 17,000 TCR beta sequences to specific HLA alleles. A further reported finding was that TCR beta sequences accurately predicted the HLA-A and HLA-B alleles for most subjects in the first cohort. Some IMGT-functional V segments, including TRBV6-2 and TRBV6-3, could not be distinguished by the 87-base-pair reads and were therefore excluded. In a later analysis, most CMV-associated TCR beta chains were found to appear HLA-restricted, with HLA associations seemingly driven largely by CMV exposure.

CDR1 SGHTS and CDR2 YDEGEE were looked up in the germline V gene. The junction carries 11 bases between V and J, which are trimmed by 2 bases and 2 bases respectively. From the cysteine through the phenylalanine, the CDR3 covers 14 amino acids. The kept DNA is CDR3 alone, 42 bases in frame from the first base. As for this clone: The clone's antigen remains unknown. Per-base quality was not reported, and no clone a single base away is much larger than it.

In total, 600 or so healthy bone marrow donors made up the cohort. Cohort members were all nominally healthy when sampled, although unrecorded immune exposures were likely present. The donor was CMV seronegative and was included in the group of a few hundred seronegative cohort members. A peripheral blood sample was provided by each donor, and peripheral blood mononuclear cells were used for TCR beta sequencing. Genomic DNA extraction from the blood cell samples was performed with the Qiagen DNeasy Blood Extraction Kit. Sequenced: PBMCs. The rearrangement joined TRBV5-8 to TRBJ2-7; the D gene is perhaps TRBD2, from 5 matching bases. The sequence came from a male donor in good health and CMV-seronegative. The DNA sequence follows: TGTGCCAGCAGCTTACGGGGTCTGCCCTACGAGCAGTACTTC. This gives the protein CASSLRGLPYEQYF.